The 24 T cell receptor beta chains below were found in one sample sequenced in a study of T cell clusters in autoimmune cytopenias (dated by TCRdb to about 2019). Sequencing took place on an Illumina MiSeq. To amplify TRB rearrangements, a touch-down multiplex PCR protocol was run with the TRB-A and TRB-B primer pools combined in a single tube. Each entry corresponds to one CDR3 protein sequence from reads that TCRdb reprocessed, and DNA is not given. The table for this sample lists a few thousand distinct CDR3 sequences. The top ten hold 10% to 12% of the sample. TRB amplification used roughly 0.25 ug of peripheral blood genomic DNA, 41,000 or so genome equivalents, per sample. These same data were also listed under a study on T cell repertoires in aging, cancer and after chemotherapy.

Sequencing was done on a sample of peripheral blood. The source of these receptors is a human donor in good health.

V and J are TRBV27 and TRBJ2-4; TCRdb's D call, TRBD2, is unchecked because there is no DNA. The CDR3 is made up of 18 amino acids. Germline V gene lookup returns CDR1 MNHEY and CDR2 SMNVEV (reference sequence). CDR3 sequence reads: CASRGTSGIRLAKNIQYF.

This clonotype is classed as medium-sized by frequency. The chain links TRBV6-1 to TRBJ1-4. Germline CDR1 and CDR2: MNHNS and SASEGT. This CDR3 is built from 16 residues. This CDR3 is CASSEGGIPGGEKLFF.

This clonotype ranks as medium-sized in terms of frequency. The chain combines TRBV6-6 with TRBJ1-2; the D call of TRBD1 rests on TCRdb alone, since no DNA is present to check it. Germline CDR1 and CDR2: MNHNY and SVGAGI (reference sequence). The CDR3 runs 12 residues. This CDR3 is CASADRPYGYTF.

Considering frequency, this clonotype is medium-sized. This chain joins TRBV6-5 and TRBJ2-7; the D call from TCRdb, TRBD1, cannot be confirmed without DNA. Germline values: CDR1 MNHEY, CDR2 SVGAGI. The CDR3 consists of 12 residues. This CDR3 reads CASSYGTGEQYF.

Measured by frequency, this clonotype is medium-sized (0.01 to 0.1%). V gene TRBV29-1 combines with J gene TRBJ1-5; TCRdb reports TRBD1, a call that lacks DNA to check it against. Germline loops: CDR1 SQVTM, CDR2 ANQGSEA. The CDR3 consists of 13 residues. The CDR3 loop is CSVAGGSNQPQHF.

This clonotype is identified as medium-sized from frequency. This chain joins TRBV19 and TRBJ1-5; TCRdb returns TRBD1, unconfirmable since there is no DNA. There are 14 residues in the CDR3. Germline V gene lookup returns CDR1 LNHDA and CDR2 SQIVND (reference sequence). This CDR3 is CASSQTGGNQPQHF.

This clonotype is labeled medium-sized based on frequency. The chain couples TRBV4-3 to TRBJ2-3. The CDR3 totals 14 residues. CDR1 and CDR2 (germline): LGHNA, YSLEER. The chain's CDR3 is CASSQPGSADTQYF.

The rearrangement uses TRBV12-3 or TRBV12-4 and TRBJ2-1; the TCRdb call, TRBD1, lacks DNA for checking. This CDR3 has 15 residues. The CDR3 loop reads CAISESIGDSNEQFF.

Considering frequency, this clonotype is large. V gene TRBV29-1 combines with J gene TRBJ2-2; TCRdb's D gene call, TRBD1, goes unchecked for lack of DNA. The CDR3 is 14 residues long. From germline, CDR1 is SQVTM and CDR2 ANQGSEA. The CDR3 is CSVGRGGTTGELFF.

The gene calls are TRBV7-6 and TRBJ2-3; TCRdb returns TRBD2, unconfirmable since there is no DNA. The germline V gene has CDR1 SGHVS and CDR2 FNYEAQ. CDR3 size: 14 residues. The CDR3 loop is CASSLNAGGDTQYF.

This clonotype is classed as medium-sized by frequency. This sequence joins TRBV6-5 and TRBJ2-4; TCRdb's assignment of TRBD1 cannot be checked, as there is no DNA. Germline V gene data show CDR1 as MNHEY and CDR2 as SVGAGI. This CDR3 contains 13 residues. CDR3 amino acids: CASSFRGESGQYF.

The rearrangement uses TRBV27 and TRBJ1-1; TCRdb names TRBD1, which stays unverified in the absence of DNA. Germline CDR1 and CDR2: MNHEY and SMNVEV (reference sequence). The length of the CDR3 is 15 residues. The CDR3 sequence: CASSTTPYTYTEAFF.

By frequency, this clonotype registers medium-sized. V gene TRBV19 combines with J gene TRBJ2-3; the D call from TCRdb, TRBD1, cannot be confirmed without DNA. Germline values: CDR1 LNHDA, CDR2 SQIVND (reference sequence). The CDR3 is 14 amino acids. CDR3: CASSPLFGGDTQYF.

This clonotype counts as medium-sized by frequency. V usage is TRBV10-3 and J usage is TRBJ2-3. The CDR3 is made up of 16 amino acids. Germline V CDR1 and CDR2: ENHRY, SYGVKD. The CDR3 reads CAIRGSGGLATDTQYF.

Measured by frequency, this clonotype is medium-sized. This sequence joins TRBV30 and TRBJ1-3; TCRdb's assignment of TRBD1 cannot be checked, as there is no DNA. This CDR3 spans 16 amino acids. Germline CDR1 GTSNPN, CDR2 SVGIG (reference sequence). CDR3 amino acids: CAWSVLQGAGGNTIYF.

The CDR3 protein is CASGSHLVSGNTIYF. This chain joins TRBV6-4 and TRBJ1-3. The CDR3 covers 15 residues. The germline V gene encodes CDR1 MRHNA and CDR2 SNTAGT.

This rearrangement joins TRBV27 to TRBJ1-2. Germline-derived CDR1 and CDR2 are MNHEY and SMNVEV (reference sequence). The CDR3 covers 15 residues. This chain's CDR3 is CASSLYGEQGYGYTF.

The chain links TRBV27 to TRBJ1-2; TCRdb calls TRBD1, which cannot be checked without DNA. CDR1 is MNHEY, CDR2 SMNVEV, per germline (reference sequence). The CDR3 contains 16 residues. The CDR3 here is CASSLVWGGRGYGYTF.

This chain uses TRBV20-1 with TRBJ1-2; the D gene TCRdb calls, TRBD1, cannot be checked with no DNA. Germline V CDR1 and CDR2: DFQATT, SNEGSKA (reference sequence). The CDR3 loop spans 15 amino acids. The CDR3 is CSARDPDRLNYGYTF.

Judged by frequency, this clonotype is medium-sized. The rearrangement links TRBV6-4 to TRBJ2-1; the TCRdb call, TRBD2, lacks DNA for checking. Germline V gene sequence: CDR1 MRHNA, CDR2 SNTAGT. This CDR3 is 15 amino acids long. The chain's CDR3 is CASSEREGSYNEQFF.

CDR3: CASSQDEWASNEQFF. This rearrangement joins TRBV4-2 to TRBJ2-1. Per germline, CDR1 LGHNA and CDR2 YNFKEQ. This CDR3 spans 15 amino acids.

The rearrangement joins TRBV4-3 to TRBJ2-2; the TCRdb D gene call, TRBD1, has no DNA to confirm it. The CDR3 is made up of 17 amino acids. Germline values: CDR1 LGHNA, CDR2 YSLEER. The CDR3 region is CASSQKVPGQGAGELFF.

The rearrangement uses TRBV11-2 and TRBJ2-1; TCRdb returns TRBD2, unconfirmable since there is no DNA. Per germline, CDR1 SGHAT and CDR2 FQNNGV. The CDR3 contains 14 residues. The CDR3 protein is CASSGSGSANEQFF.

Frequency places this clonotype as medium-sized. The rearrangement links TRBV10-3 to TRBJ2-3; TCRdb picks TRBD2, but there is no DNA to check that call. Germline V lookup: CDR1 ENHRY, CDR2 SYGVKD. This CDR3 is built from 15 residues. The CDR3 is CAIEGTSGVTDTQYF.